Shown below are 22 T cell receptor beta chains from a single sample sequenced in a study of cytomegalovirus exposure and HLA in healthy donors. 13 Jbeta primers and 60 Vbeta primers were used for the PCR. Profiling relied on immunoSEQ multiplex PCR, and the TCRdb table lists in-frame clones only, not all of them. The sample records some 180,000 clones, around 80% being singletons. The sequenced sample was PBMCs. These receptor sequences come from a girl aged 2 to 10 in good health and CMV-seropositive.

This rearrangement joins TRBV29-1 to TRBJ1-6, with D tentatively TRBD1 (5 bases). This CDR3 is built from 13 residues. Trimming removed 6 bases from V and 6 bases from J, with 12 bases in between. Germline V CDR1 and CDR2: SQVTM, ANQGSEA. CDR3 DNA sequence: TGCAGCGTGGGACCGGGACTTAATTCACCCCTCCACTTT. Protein sequence: CSVGPGLNSPLHF.

In this sample, this clone turned up a few times. The chain is built from TRBV2 and TRBJ1-2; 7 nucleotides align to TRBD1. This CDR3 region has 14 residues. Germline V CDR1 and CDR2: SNHLY, FYNNEI. V lost 5 bases to trimming and J lost 6 bases; unmatched junction nucleotides: 9. CDR3 residues: CASSPRQGENGYTF. CDR3 coding DNA: TGTGCCAGCAGTCCCAGACAGGGCGAGAATGGCTACACCTTC.

This clone was recorded a few times. CDR3 in DNA: TGTGCCAGCAGCCCGGAGGACAGCGAAGCTTTCTTT. Its protein product is CASSPEDSEAFF. This rearrangement joins TRBV7-9 to TRBJ1-1; possible D gene TRBD1, 6 bases. Germline V lookup: CDR1 SEHNR, CDR2 FQNEAQ (reference sequence). The CDR3 length is 12 residues. V gave up 5 bases and J gave up 8 bases, with 12 bases separating them. The variable domain in full, completed from reference TRBV7-9 and TRBJ1-1, reads DTGVSQNPRHKITKRGQNVTFRCDPISEHNRLYWYRQTLGQGPEFLTYFQNEAQLEKSRLLSDRFSAERPKGSFSTLEIQRTEQGDSAMYLCASSPEDSEAFFGQGTRLTVV.

The chain is built from TRBV30 and TRBJ1-6, with no clear D. The germline V and J ends were trimmed by 3 bases and 2 bases, with 11 bases remaining between them. The germline CDR1 and CDR2 sequences are GTSNPN and SVGIG (reference sequence). The length of the CDR3 is 15 residues. The CDR3 spells CAWRLRETYNSPLHF. The CDR3 nucleotides are TGTGCCTGGAGGTTGAGGGAGACCTATAATTCACCCCTCCACTTT. The variable domain in full, completed from reference TRBV30 and TRBJ1-6, reads SQTIHQWPATLVQPVGSPLSLECTVEGTSNPNLYWYRQAAGRGLQLLFYSVGIGQISSEVPQNLSASRPQDRQFILSSKKLLLSDSGFYLCAWRLRETYNSPLHFGNGTRLTVT.

This clone is a singleton in its sample. The genes are TRBV15 and TRBJ2-1; 11 nucleotides line up with TRBD2. V was pared by 1 base and J by 3 bases, with 8 bases of the junction left unmatched. This CDR3 spans 18 amino acids. The germline gives CDR1 LNHNV, CDR2 YYDKDF (reference sequence). CDR3 nucleotides: TGTGCCACCAGCAGAGCCCCAGGGACTAGCGGAGACTACAATGAGCAGTTCTTC. Its protein is CATSRAPGTSGDYNEQFF.

This chain uses TRBV6-5 with TRBJ2-5, with D possibly matching TRBD2 (6 bases). The J call may be mistaken, given a closer DNA end match to TRBJ2-7. The CDR3 loop spans 13 amino acids. The germline CDR1 and CDR2 sequences are MNHEY and SVGAGI. Here the CDR3 reads CASSLTSSYEQYF. In nucleotides, the CDR3 is TGTGCCAGCAGTCTGACTAGCTCCTACGAGCAGTACTTC.

V and J are TRBV27 and TRBJ1-2; D is undetermined. Germline V gene lookup returns CDR1 MNHEY and CDR2 SMNVEV (reference sequence). V shed 0 bases and J shed 8 bases, with 13 bases lying between them. CDR3 length: 14 amino acids. CDR3 DNA: TGTGCCAGCAGTTTATCCGAACAGACCCAGGGCTACACCTTC. Protein sequence: CASSLSEQTQGYTF.

The chain couples TRBV6-1 to TRBJ2-3, with 11 bases aligning to TRBD2. The CDR3 loop spans 16 amino acids. Germline CDR1 MNHNS, CDR2 SASEGT. V was pared by 0 bases and J by 7 bases, with 6 bases of the junction left unmatched. CDR3 protein: CASSEALTSGSNTQYF. The CDR3 bases are TGTGCCAGCAGTGAAGCCCTCACTAGCGGGAGTAATACGCAGTATTTT.

V gene TRBV6-5 combines with J gene TRBJ2-5, with 8 bases lining up with TRBD2. V lost 2 bases and J lost 7; bases outside the gene matches: 3. Germline values: CDR1 MNHEY, CDR2 SVGAGI. This CDR3 region has 13 residues. The CDR3 DNA reads TGTGCCAGCAGTTACCCGGGGGGGACGACCCAGTACTTC. As protein: CASSYPGGTTQYF.

The genes are TRBV14 and TRBJ1-1, with D possibly being TRBD1 (6 bases). Germline V gene sequence: CDR1 SGHDN, CDR2 FVKESK. This CDR3 is built from 14 residues. The ends were cut back, 4 bases at V and 1 base at J, with 10 bases in the middle. CDR3 region: CASSLLQGNTEAFF. CDR3 DNA: TGTGCCAGCAGCCTACTACAGGGGAACACTGAAGCTTTCTTT.

The chain links TRBV14 to TRBJ2-1; no clear D gene. This CDR3 comprises 14 residues. V gave up 3 bases and J gave up 1 base, with 7 bases separating them. Germline values: CDR1 SGHDN, CDR2 FVKESK. The CDR3 sequence is CASSHFQSYNEQFF. The CDR3 DNA reads TGTGCCAGCAGCCACTTTCAGTCCTACAATGAGCAGTTCTTC.

The chain combines TRBV4-2 with TRBJ1-1, with D possibly matching TRBD1 (5 bases). The germline V and J ends were trimmed by 2 bases and 3 bases, with 13 bases remaining between them. CDR1 is LGHNA, CDR2 YNFKEQ, per germline. CDR3 size: 15 residues. CDR3 in amino acids: CASSQSGSRDTEAFF. The CDR3 DNA sequence: TGTGCCAGCAGCCAATCAGGGTCTAGGGACACTGAAGCTTTCTTT.

This chain uses TRBV2 with TRBJ1-4, with D hard to call. In germline, CDR1 is SNHLY, CDR2 FYNNEI. Trimming shortened V by 2 bases and J by 5 bases, and 12 bases separated the two germline ends. The CDR3 has 15 amino acids. The CDR3 spells CASSETWTLNEKLFF. CDR3 bases: TGTGCCAGCAGTGAAACTTGGACTTTAAATGAAAAACTGTTTTTT.

The chain links TRBV6-1 to TRBJ2-7, with a possible D match to TRBD1 (6 bases). CDR1 MNHNS and CDR2 SASEGT come from the germline V gene. Deletions cut 8 bases from V and 6 bases from J, with 11 bases between. The CDR3 totals 11 residues. The DNA of the CDR3 is TGTGCCAGCCGAACAGGGATCGAGCAGTACTTC. Residues: CASRTGIEQYF.

The rearrangement uses TRBV5-4 and TRBJ2-7; D perhaps matches TRBD2 (5 bases). This CDR3 comprises 16 residues. Germline CDR1 is SGHNT and CDR2 is YYREEE (reference sequence). The germline V and J ends were trimmed by 4 bases and 7 bases, with 24 bases remaining between them. CDR3 nucleotide sequence: TGTGCCAGCAGCCCGAGGGTGTATGGACCGAAAGAGGAGCAGTACTTC. Encoded protein: CASSPRVYGPKEEQYF. Based on the CDR3 plus reference TRBV5-4 and TRBJ2-7, the full variable domain is ETGVTQSPTHLIKTRGQQVTLRCSSQSGHNTVSWYQQALGQGPQFIFQYYREEENGRGNFPPRFSGLQFPNYSSELNVNALELDDSALYLCASSPRVYGPKEEQYFGPGTRLTVT.

The J gene is TRBJ2-7, the V gene TRBV28; 9 bases map to TRBD1. Germline V gene lookup returns CDR1 MDHEN and CDR2 SYDVKM. The CDR3 sequence is 14 residues long. Trimming at V came to 3 bases and at J to 0 bases, leaving 0 bases not matched to a gene. CDR3 region: CASSLTGGSYEQYF. In DNA, the CDR3 is TGTGCCAGCAGTTTGACAGGGGGCTCCTACGAGCAGTACTTC. The full variable domain, in which reference TRBV28 and TRBJ2-7 provide the parts outside the CDR3, is DVKVTQSSRYLVKRTGEKVFLECVQDMDHENMFWYRQDPGLGLRLIYFSYDVKMKEKGDIPEGYSVSREKKERFSLILESASTNQTSMYLCASSLTGGSYEQYFGPGTRLTVT.

The rearrangement joins TRBV6-5 to TRBJ1-1, with 10 nucleotides matching TRBD1. The CDR3 is 12 amino acids. J lost 6 bases, V lost 7 bases, and 2 bases had no gene match. Germline values: CDR1 MNHEY, CDR2 SVGAGI. The CDR3 sequence: CASNGQGAEAFF. CDR3 sequence (DNA): TGTGCCAGCAATGGACAGGGGGCTGAAGCTTTCTTT.

The CDR3 region has the DNA TGCAGCGTTGAGGAAAGCGGCACAGATACGCAGTATTTT. The encoded protein is CSVEESGTDTQYF. The V call is TRBV29-1, the J call TRBJ2-3; the D is unclear. V was pared by 3 bases and J by 1 base, with 8 bases between. Germline values: CDR1 SQVTM, CDR2 ANQGSEA. The CDR3 spans 13 residues.

V usage is TRBV29-1 and J usage is TRBJ2-7, with TRBD2 matching 7 bases. The V gene's germline CDR1 is SQVTM and CDR2 ANQGSEA. This CDR3 spans 14 amino acids. After removal of 5 bases from V and 0 bases from J, the junction contained 7 bases not matched to a gene. The CDR3 reads CSVRPAGSSYEQYF. CDR3 bases: TGCAGCGTTCGTCCAGCGGGGAGCTCCTACGAGCAGTACTTC.

The chain combines TRBV28 with TRBJ2-3; 12 bases are a match to TRBD2. With 6 bases clipped from V and 4 bases from J, the junction kept 11 bases outside the gene matches. The CDR3 sequence is 17 residues long. CDR1 and CDR2 (germline): MDHEN, SYDVKM. The CDR3 spells CASRPDFLAGGADTQYF. CDR3 in DNA: TGTGCCAGCAGGCCTGATTTTCTAGCGGGAGGGGCAGATACGCAGTATTTT.

V gene TRBV7-9 combines with J gene TRBJ2-7, with 7 bases lining up with TRBD1. The CDR3 covers 14 residues. Germline loops: CDR1 SEHNR, CDR2 FQNEAQ (reference sequence). V trimming: 0 bases; J trimming: 2 bases; junction bases outside the gene matches: 1. CDR3 in DNA: TGTGCCAGCAGCTTAGCGGGACAGCCCTACGAGCAGTACTTC. Translated, it gives CASSLAGQPYEQYF. Full variable domain (outside the CDR3, taken from reference TRBV7-9 and TRBJ2-7): DTGVSQNPRHKITKRGQNVTFRCDPISEHNRLYWYRQTLGQGPEFLTYFQNEAQLEKSRLLSDRFSAERPKGSFSTLEIQRTEQGDSAMYLCASSLAGQPYEQYFGPGTRLTVT.

This clone was picked up one time. The chain carries TRBV7-6 and TRBJ2-7; 7 nucleotides align to TRBD1. The CDR3 runs to 15 residues. Losses at the gene ends were 1 base for V and 0 bases for J; bases not matched to a gene: 3. Germline V gene sequence: CDR1 SGHVS, CDR2 FNYEAQ. The CDR3, as DNA: TGTGCCAGCAGCTTAGAACAGGGGACCTCCTACGAGCAGTACTTC. It yields the protein CASSLEQGTSYEQYF.